A single T cell receptor (beta chain) is shown here with its context. Its antigen is undetermined. The CDR3 runs 14 residues. CDR1 and CDR2 (germline): LGHNA, YNFKEQ. Trimming stripped 4 bases from V and 6 bases from J, with 12 bases between. The entry originates in a study of CD8+ T cells in alopecia areata. General observations from the study: Patients shared TCRs less clearly than mice did, possibly owing to HLA.

Extracted RNA was reverse transcribed, and the resulting cDNA served as sequencing template. Sequencing used immunoSEQ multiplex PCR; TCRdb keeps in-frame clones, though not all of them. Of 200,000 to 250,000 clones in the sample, around 50% were seen once. The clonotype was recovered from a human donor in good health. The V call is TRBV4-2, the J call TRBJ2-2; TRBD2 is a possible D gene (5 bases). Specimen: CD8+ T cells sorted from blood. CDR3 bases: TGTGCCAGCAGCCGAAAGAGGGAGTCCGGGGAGCTGTTTTTT. Its translation is CASSRKRESGELFF.